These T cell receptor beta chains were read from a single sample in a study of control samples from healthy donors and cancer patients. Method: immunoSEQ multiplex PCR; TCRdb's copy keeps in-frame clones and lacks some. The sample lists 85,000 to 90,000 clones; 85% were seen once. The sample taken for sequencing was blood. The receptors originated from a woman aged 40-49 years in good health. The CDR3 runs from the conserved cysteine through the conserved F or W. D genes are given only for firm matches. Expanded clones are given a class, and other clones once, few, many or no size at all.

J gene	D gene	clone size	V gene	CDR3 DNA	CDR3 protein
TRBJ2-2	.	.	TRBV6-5	TGTGCCAGCAGGCTAGCGAACACCGGGGAGCTGTTTTTT	CASRLANTGELFF
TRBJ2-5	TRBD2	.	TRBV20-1	TGCAGTGCTAGTGTTCCTAGCGGGGGCGCTTACCAAGAGACCCAGTACTTC	CSASVPSGGAYQETQYF
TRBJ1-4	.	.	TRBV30	TGTGCCTGGAGTGTATTAAACGGGGCGGGCGAAAAACTGTTTTTT	CAWSVLNGAGEKLFF
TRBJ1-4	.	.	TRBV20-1	TGCAGTGCTAGTCGCAGGGGTGGGGAAAAACTGTTTTTT	CSASRRGGEKLFF
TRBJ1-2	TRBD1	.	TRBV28	TGTGCCAGCAGTCAGGGGGTTGCTAACTATGGCTACACCTTC	CASSQGVANYGYTF
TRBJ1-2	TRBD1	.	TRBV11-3	TGTGCCAGCAGCTCCCCCGGACAGGGGGTAGGAGGCTACACCTTC	CASSSPGQGVGGYTF
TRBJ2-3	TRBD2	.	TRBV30	TGTGCCTATAGCGGGGGGGCGGCAGATACGCAGTATTTT	CAYSGGAADTQYF
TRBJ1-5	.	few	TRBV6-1	TGTGCCAGCAGTGAAGCAGGGGGTAGCAATCAGCCCCAGCATTTT	CASSEAGGSNQPQHF
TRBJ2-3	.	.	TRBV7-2	TGTGCCAGCAGCGGGCTCAGCACAGATACGCAGTATTTT	CASSGLSTDTQYF
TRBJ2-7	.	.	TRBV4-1	TGCGCCAGCAGCCAAGTCCAACCGTCCGAGCAGTACTTC	CASSQVQPSEQYF
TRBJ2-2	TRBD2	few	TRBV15	TGTGCCACCAGCAACCCCAGCACTAGCGAGGCCGGGGAGCTGTTTTTT	CATSNPSTSEAGELFF
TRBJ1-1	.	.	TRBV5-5	TGTGCCAGCAGCTTGGCCGGCGGCGGTCGCAGGGGGAACACTGAAGCTTTCTTT	CASSLAGGGRRGNTEAFF
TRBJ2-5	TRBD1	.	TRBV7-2	TGTGCCAGCAGCCAACAGACGACAGGGCCTGAGACCCAGTACTTC	CASSQQTTGPETQYF
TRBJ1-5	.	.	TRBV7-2	TGTGCCAGCAGCTTAGGGCCACAGAGTCAGCCCCAGCATTTT	CASSLGPQSQPQHF
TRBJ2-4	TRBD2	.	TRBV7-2	TGTGCCAGCAGCCCACTAGCGGGGGGGCCAGGTGCCAAAAACATTCAGTACTTC	CASSPLAGGPGAKNIQYF
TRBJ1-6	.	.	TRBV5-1	TGCGCCAGCAGCTTACAAGGGACTCAGGAGCCCCTCCACTTT	CASSLQGTQEPLHF
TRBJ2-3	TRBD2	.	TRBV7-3	TGTGCCAGCAGCTTATCACCTTCTGCGGGGGTGGCAGATACGCAGTATTTT	CASSLSPSAGVADTQYF
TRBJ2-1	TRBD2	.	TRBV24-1	TGTGCCACCAATACCGGGACTAGCAATGAGCAGTTCTTC	CATNTGTSNEQFF
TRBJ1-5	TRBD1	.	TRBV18	TGTGCCAGCTCACCGGGGACAGGGGGCGATCAGCCCCAGCATTTT	CASSPGTGGDQPQHF
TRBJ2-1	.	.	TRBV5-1	TGCGCCAGCAGCTTGGATTCAGCCTACAATGAGCAGTTCTTC	CASSLDSAYNEQFF
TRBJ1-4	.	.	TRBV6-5	TGTGCCAGCGGACGGGGCCCCGCAACTAATGAAAAACTGTTTTTT	CASGRGPATNEKLFF
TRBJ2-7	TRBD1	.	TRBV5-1	TGCGCCAGCAGCTTGGGGCAGGGGGCTTACGAGCAGTACTTC	CASSLGQGAYEQYF
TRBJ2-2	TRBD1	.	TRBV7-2	TGTGCCAGCAGGACGGCAGGGGGAAGCGGGGAGCTGTTTTTT	CASRTAGGSGELFF
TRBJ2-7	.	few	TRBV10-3	TGTGCCATCAGTGAGTCGGTCGTCTACGAGCAGTACTTC	CAISESVVYEQYF
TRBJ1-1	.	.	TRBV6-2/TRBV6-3	TGTGCCAGCAGTTACTCGATGTCGGGGAATAGGGGACGGACTGAAGCTTTCTTT	CASSYSMSGNRGRTEAFF
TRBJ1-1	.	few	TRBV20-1	TGCAGTGCTACGATTTCTGAAGCTTTCTTT	CSATISEAFF
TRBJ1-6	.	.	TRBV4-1	TGCGCCAGCAGCCAAGTTGACACTGGAAATTCACCCCTCCACTTT	CASSQVDTGNSPLHF
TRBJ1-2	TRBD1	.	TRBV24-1	TGTGCCACCAGTGGGACAGGGGGCGCGGACTATGGCTACACCTTC	CATSGTGGADYGYTF
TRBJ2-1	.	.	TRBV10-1	TGCGCCAGCAGTGAGTCCGGGCATGAGCAGTTCTTC	CASSESGHEQFF
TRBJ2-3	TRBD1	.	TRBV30	TGTGCCTGGAGTACGGGACAGGCTACAGATACGCAGTATTTT	CAWSTGQATDTQYF
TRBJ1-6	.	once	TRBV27	TGTGCCAGCAGTTTAGGGGCGGGCTTTTCACCCCTCCACTTT	CASSLGAGFSPLHF
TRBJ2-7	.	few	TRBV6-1	TGTGCCAGCAGTGAAGCGGCGGGGAGCTCCTACGAGCAGTACTTC	CASSEAAGSSYEQYF
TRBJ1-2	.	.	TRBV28	TGTGCCAGCAGTCCCCTTGGGGGAAACTATGGCTACACCTTC	CASSPLGGNYGYTF
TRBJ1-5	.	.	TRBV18	TGTGCCAGCTCACCACCTAATCAGCCCCAGCATTTT	CASSPPNQPQHF
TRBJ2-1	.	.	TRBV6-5	TGTGCCAGCAGTTACAGGGATATCGATGAGCAGTTCTTC	CASSYRDIDEQFF
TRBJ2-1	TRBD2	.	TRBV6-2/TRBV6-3	TGTGCCAGCAGCCACCAGCAGCGGGGGCCCAATGAGCAGTTCTTC	CASSHQQRGPNEQFF
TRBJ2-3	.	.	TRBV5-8	TGTGCCAGCAGCTTGTCACAGGGCACAGATACGCAGTATTTT	CASSLSQGTDTQYF
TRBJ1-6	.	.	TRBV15	TGTGCCACCAGCAGACAATCCGGGACATATAATTCACCCCTCCACTTT	CATSRQSGTYNSPLHF
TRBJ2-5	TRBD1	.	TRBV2	TGTGCCAGCAGGAGGACAGGGGCTAACCAAGAGACCCAGTACTTC	CASRRTGANQETQYF
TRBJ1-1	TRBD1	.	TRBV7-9	TGTGCCAGCAGCCTCCACACAGGGGTCGACACTGAAGCTTTCTTT	CASSLHTGVDTEAFF
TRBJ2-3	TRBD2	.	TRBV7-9	TGTGCCAGCAGCCCTGCGCGGGGGGGGCGAGCAGATACGCAGTATTTT	CASSPARGGRADTQYF
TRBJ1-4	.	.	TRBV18	TGTGCCAGCTCACTTCAGACAGTATATGCAACTAATGAAAAACTGTTTTTT	CASSLQTVYATNEKLFF
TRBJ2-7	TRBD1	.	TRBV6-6	TGTGCCAGCAGTTACTGGGGACAGGGTTCGGGGGAGCAGTACTTC	CASSYWGQGSGEQYF
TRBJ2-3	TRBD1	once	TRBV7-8	TGTGCCAGCAGCCGAGGGACAGGCCCTCAGAGGGATACGCAGTATTTT	CASSRGTGPQRDTQYF
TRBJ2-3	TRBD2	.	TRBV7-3	TGTGCCAGCAGACCAGCGGGGGGGAGCACAGATACGCAGTATTTT	CASRPAGGSTDTQYF
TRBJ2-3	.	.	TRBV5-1	TGCGCCAGCAAGCAGGGCGGTAGCACAGATACGCAGTATTTT	CASKQGGSTDTQYF
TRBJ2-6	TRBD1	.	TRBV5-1	TGCGCCAGCAGCCGGGACAGCGAGTATAGAGCCAACGTCCTGACTTTC	CASSRDSEYRANVLTF
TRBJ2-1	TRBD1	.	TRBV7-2	TGTGCCAGCAGCTTACAGGGGGCGCTTAACAATGAGCAGTTCTTC	CASSLQGALNNEQFF
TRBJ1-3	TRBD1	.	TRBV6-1	TGTGCCAGCAGTGAAGCCCAGACAGGGGGAAACACCATATATTTT	CASSEAQTGGNTIYF
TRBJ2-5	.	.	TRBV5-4	TGTGCCAGCAGCTTGAATACTGGTATGGAGACCCAGTACTTC	CASSLNTGMETQYF